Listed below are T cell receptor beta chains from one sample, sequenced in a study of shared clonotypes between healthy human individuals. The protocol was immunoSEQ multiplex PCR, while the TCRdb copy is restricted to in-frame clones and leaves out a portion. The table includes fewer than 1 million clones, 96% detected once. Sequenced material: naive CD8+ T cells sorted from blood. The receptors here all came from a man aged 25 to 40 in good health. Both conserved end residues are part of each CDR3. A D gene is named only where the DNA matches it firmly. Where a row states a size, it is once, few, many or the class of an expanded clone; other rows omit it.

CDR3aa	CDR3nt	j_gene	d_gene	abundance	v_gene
CASSLERSGDSYNEQFF	TGTGCCAGCAGCTTAGAGCGGAGTGGGGACTCCTACAATGAGCAGTTCTTC	TRBJ2-1	NA	NA	TRBV13
CACTGQGAEAFF	TGTGCCTGCACTGGACAGGGGGCGGAAGCTTTCTTT	TRBJ1-1	TRBD1	NA	TRBV30
CASSIALTGYEQYF	TGTGCCAGTAGTATCGCCCTGACCGGCTACGAGCAGTACTTC	TRBJ2-7	NA	NA	TRBV19
CASSSVGNYEQYF	TGTGCCAGCAGCTCGGTCGGAAACTACGAGCAGTACTTC	TRBJ2-7	NA	NA	TRBV4-2
CASSLNGPRGRSYEQYF	TGTGCCAGCAGCTTAAATGGCCCCCGGGGCCGATCCTACGAGCAGTACTTC	TRBJ2-7	NA	NA	TRBV7-2
CASSLAFRQSSYNEQFF	TGCGCCAGCAGCTTGGCCTTTCGGCAGAGCTCCTACAATGAGCAGTTCTTC	TRBJ2-1	NA	NA	TRBV5-1
CASTPGQGLYEQYF	TGTGCCAGCACCCCGGGACAGGGCTTATACGAGCAGTACTTC	TRBJ2-7	TRBD1	NA	TRBV27
CASSLYLSGGYNEQFF	TGTGCCAGCAGCCTTTACTTGAGCGGGGGTTACAATGAGCAGTTCTTC	TRBJ2-1	TRBD2	NA	TRBV5-6
CASSPGTDETQYF	TGTGCCAGCAGCCCCGGGACAGACGAGACCCAGTACTTC	TRBJ2-5	TRBD1	NA	TRBV7-7
CASSSWDREFLYEQYF	TGTGCCAGCAGCTCGTGGGACAGGGAGTTTTTATACGAGCAGTACTTC	TRBJ2-7	NA	NA	TRBV12-1
CASSLTSGTYEQYF	TGTGCCAGCAGCTTGACTAGCGGGACCTACGAGCAGTACTTC	TRBJ2-7	TRBD2	NA	TRBV11-3
CASSLDRQANTEAFF	TGTGCCAGCAGCTTAGATAGGCAGGCGAACACTGAAGCTTTCTTT	TRBJ1-1	NA	NA	TRBV7-9
CASSLDGGNGYTF	TGTGCCAGCAGCTTGGATGGGGGGAATGGCTACACCTTC	TRBJ1-2	NA	NA	TRBV5-4
CASSSPGVQETQYF	TGTGCCAGCAGCTCCCCCGGGGTCCAAGAGACCCAGTACTTC	TRBJ2-5	NA	NA	TRBV13
CASRPPAGGNEQFF	TGTGCCAGCAGGCCTCCCGCCGGTGGGAATGAGCAGTTCTTC	TRBJ2-1	NA	NA	TRBV6-6
CAGRRGLGANVLTF	TGCGCCGGACGCAGGGGGCTCGGGGCCAACGTCCTGACTTTC	TRBJ2-6	TRBD1	NA	TRBV10-1
CASSMLPSGYNEQFF	TGTGCCAGTAGTATGCTACCTAGCGGATACAATGAGCAGTTCTTC	TRBJ2-1	TRBD2	NA	TRBV19
CASSPFRQEKTYEQYF	TGTGCCAGCAGTCCCTTCCGGCAGGAAAAAACCTACGAGCAGTACTTC	TRBJ2-7	NA	NA	TRBV27
CASSLAGAEQYF	TGTGCCAGCAGTTTGGCGGGAGCGGAGCAGTACTTC	TRBJ2-7	TRBD2	NA	TRBV28
CASEAVAGGYNEQFF	TGTGCCAGTGAGGCGGTAGCGGGAGGGTACAATGAGCAGTTCTTC	TRBJ2-1	TRBD2	NA	TRBV19
CASSQVGGSFNEQYF	TGTGCCAGCAGCCAAGTGGGCGGGAGCTTTAACGAGCAGTACTTC	TRBJ2-7	TRBD2	NA	TRBV7-9
CASSLGLGTSYEQYF	TGTGCCAGCAGCTTAGGACTGGGTACCTCCTACGAGCAGTACTTC	TRBJ2-7	NA	NA	TRBV7-9
CSVEEGLAGYNEQFF	TGCAGCGTTGAAGAAGGACTAGCGGGTTACAATGAGCAGTTCTTC	TRBJ2-1	TRBD2	NA	TRBV29-1
CASSPDGLNTEAFF	TGTGCCAGCAGCCCGGACGGACTGAACACTGAAGCTTTCTTT	TRBJ1-1	NA	NA	TRBV5-5
CASSRDRGVKLFF	TGTGCCAGCAGTCGAGACAGGGGGGTAAAACTGTTTTTT	TRBJ1-4	TRBD1	NA	TRBV6-5
CASSRYGNSNQPQHF	TGTGCCAGCAGCCGCTACGGAAATAGCAATCAGCCCCAGCATTTT	TRBJ1-5	NA	NA	TRBV9
CATGPAGNPYEQYF	TGTGCCACCGGGCCAGCTGGGAATCCCTACGAGCAGTACTTC	TRBJ2-7	NA	NA	TRBV7-9
CASSLVPLKNTEAFF	TGTGCCAGCAGCTTAGTTCCGCTAAAGAACACTGAAGCTTTCTTT	TRBJ1-1	NA	NA	TRBV7-9
CASRFGRNTGELFF	TGCGCCAGCAGGTTTGGACGGAACACCGGGGAGCTGTTTTTT	TRBJ2-2	NA	NA	TRBV4-3
CASSQGWGPFNTEAFF	TGCGCCAGCAGCCAAGGCTGGGGGCCCTTTAACACTGAAGCTTTCTTT	TRBJ1-1	NA	NA	TRBV4-3
CASSQSQGEDEQYF	TGTGCCAGCAGTCAGTCACAGGGGGAAGACGAGCAGTACTTC	TRBJ2-7	TRBD1	NA	TRBV28
CASSHLEQYF	TGTGCCAGCAGTCACCTCGAGCAGTACTTC	TRBJ2-7	NA	NA	TRBV28
CASSVGRVSGELFF	TGTGCCAGCAGCGTCGGCAGGGTGTCCGGGGAGCTGTTTTTT	TRBJ2-2	NA	once	TRBV9
CASSQDNRNQEKLFF	TGCGCCAGCAGCCAAGATAACAGAAACCAGGAAAAACTGTTTTTT	TRBJ1-4	NA	NA	TRBV4-3
CASGLGQGVTEAFF	TGTGCTAGTGGTTTGGGCCAGGGGGTCACTGAAGCTTTCTTT	TRBJ1-1	TRBD1	NA	TRBV12-5
CASSPHRGAGGPDTQYF	TGTGCCAGCAGCCCCCACCGGGGAGCGGGAGGGCCAGATACGCAGTATTTT	TRBJ2-3	TRBD2	NA	TRBV7-8
CSVVWVDTNYGYTF	TGCAGCGTTGTCTGGGTGGATACTAACTATGGCTACACCTTC	TRBJ1-2	NA	NA	TRBV29-1
CASSQPGQVHRYGYTF	TGCGCCAGCAGCCAACCAGGACAGGTACATCGCTATGGCTACACCTTC	TRBJ1-2	TRBD1	NA	TRBV4-3
CASSFTGTGRADTQYF	TGTGCCAGCAGCTTTACCGGGACAGGGCGGGCAGATACGCAGTATTTT	TRBJ2-3	TRBD1	NA	TRBV11-3
CSVDYRIPGGAGRVSYEQYF	TGCAGCGTTGATTATAGGATTCCAGGGGGCGCGGGGCGAGTATCCTACGAGCAGTACTTC	TRBJ2-7	TRBD1	NA	TRBV29-1
CASSGGTVLSGNTIYF	TGTGCCAGCAGTGGGGGGACAGTGCTCTCTGGAAACACCATATATTTT	TRBJ1-3	TRBD1	NA	TRBV2
CAWSIATGVGYEQYF	TGTGCCTGGAGTATAGCTACAGGGGTGGGGTACGAGCAGTACTTC	TRBJ2-7	TRBD1	once	TRBV30
CASSNWTSGRGYEQYF	TGTGCCAGCAGCAATTGGACTAGCGGGAGAGGATACGAGCAGTACTTC	TRBJ2-7	NA	NA	TRBV21-1
CASSLQGYTEAFF	TGTGCCAGCAGTCTACAGGGGTACACTGAAGCTTTCTTT	TRBJ1-1	TRBD1	NA	TRBV27
CASSQWAGDRGRTEAFF	TGCGCCAGCAGCCAATGGGCGGGGGACAGGGGGAGAACTGAAGCTTTCTTT	TRBJ1-1	TRBD1	NA	TRBV4-1
CAIETQTGEAFF	TGTGCCATCGAAACCCAGACAGGTGAAGCTTTCTTT	TRBJ1-1	NA	NA	TRBV6-1
CASTLDTPLGEAFF	TGTGCCAGCACTTTGGACACCCCCCTAGGGGAAGCTTTCTTT	TRBJ1-1	NA	NA	TRBV6-6
CASRGPKLQDSTNYGYTF	TGTGCCAGCAGAGGACCTAAACTCCAGGATTCGACGAACTATGGCTACACCTTC	TRBJ1-2	NA	NA	TRBV2
CASSYGQTYEQYF	TGTGCCAGCAGTTACGGACAGACCTACGAGCAGTACTTC	TRBJ2-7	NA	NA	TRBV6-6
CASSSRGMQPHETQYF	TGCGCCAGCAGCTCCAGGGGAATGCAGCCCCACGAGACCCAGTACTTC	TRBJ2-5	NA	NA	TRBV5-1
CASRPGTGVQETQYF	TGTGCCAGCAGACCCGGGACAGGGGTACAAGAGACCCAGTACTTC	TRBJ2-5	TRBD1	NA	TRBV6-1
CASSLARRSSYEQYF	TGTGCCAGCAGTTTGGCGCGCAGGAGCTCCTACGAGCAGTACTTC	TRBJ2-7	NA	once	TRBV28
CAWSGSDPYEQYF	TGTGCCTGGAGCGGTAGTGACCCCTACGAGCAGTACTTC	TRBJ2-7	NA	NA	TRBV30
CASREGLAGGPLDTQYF	TGTGCCAGCAGGGAGGGACTAGCGGGAGGGCCATTAGATACGCAGTATTTT	TRBJ2-3	TRBD2	NA	TRBV5-4
CASSREGLPATDTQYF	TGTGCCAGCAGCCGGGAGGGCCTCCCCGCTACAGATACGCAGTATTTT	TRBJ2-3	TRBD2	NA	TRBV5-4